This T cell receptor (beta chain) comes out of a study of glioma-infiltrating T cells after dendritic cell vaccination. V lost 2 bases and J lost 2; bases outside the gene matches: 4. The CDR3 length is 15 residues. Germline assignment: CDR1 MDHEN and CDR2 SYDVKM. This table comes from immunoSEQ multiplex PCR, and its TCRdb copy is limited to in-frame clones, with some not included. Of 20,000 or so clones listed, 70% to 80% are singletons. All glioblastoma patients lacked an isocitrate dehydrogenase mutation. The V and J genes are TRBV28 and TRBJ2-3, with 7 nucleotides matching TRBD1. The TCR sequence derives from a human donor with glioblastoma. Here the sequenced sample was blood, taken before dendritic cell vaccination. CDR3 sequence reads: CASSLARGLTDTQYF. CDR3 nucleotides: TGTGCCAGCAGTTTAGCTAGGGGGCTCACAGATACGCAGTATTTT. The full variable domain, its missing parts supplied by reference TRBV28 and TRBJ2-3, is DVKVTQSSRYLVKRTGEKVFLECVQDMDHENMFWYRQDPGLGLRLIYFSYDVKMKEKGDIPEGYSVSREKKERFSLILESASTNQTSMYLCASSLARGLTDTQYFGPGTRLTVL.